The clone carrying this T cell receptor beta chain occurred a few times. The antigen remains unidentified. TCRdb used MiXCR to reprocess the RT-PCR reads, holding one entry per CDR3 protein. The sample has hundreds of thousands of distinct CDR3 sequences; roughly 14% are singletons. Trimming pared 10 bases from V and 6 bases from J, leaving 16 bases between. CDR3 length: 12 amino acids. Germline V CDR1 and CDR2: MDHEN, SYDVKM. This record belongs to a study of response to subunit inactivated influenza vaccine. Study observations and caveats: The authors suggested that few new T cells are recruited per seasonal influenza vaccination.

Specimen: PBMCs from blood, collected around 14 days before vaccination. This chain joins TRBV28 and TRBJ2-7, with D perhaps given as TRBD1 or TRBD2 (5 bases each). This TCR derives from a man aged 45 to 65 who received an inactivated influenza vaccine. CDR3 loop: CAILGPGAEQYF. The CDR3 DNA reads TGTGCCATCCTGGGACCTGGGGCCGAGCAGTACTTC. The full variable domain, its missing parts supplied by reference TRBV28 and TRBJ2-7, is DVKVTQSSRYLVKRTGEKVFLECVQDMDHENMFWYRQDPGLGLRLIYFSYDVKMKEKGDIPEGYSVSREKKERFSLILESASTNQTSMYLCAILGPGAEQYFGPGTRLTVT.